This T cell receptor beta chain was sequenced for a study of T cell responses to AZD1222 COVID-19 vaccine. The method was immunoSEQ multiplex PCR; TCRdb's version includes in-frame clones alone and lacks a portion of them. The sample has about 150,000 clones; 87% are singletons. V lost 6 bases to trimming and J lost 6 bases; unmatched junction nucleotides: 5. Germline loops: CDR1 MNHEY, CDR2 SVGEGT. CDR3 length equals 15 residues. Regarding this clone: Its antigen is as yet unknown.

Study-wide results and caveats: Every sample of the repertoires postdated the peak T cell response. Clonal diversity may have been underestimated, and the donors were mostly white British, with more females than males. Baseline seropositivity characterized only 5 or 6 AZD1222 recipients. Per reports, nearly half of all spike-specific TCRs target regions that are unmutated in variants.

The gene calls are TRBV6-2 or TRBV6-3 and TRBJ2-2, with 12 bases fitting TRBD2. The receptor was derived from an adult who received the AZD1222 COVID-19 vaccine. Sample: peripheral blood, taken 28 days after the second AZD1222 dose. The CDR3 sequence: CASSMTSGRAGELFF. The CDR3 DNA is TGTGCCAGCAGCATGACTAGCGGGAGAGCCGGGGAGCTGTTTTTT.